The 27 T cell receptor beta chains presented below share a single source sample, sequenced in a study of blood T cells in healthy people across ages. A second PCR, run for about 7 to 12 cycles, used a sample-barcoded 5' primer plus a J-beta primer mix. TCRdb independently ran MiXCR on the 5' RACE reads; one entry per CDR3 protein. Seen here are 500,000 to 650,000 distinct CDR3 sequences, roughly a quarter observed once, and the top ten hold 3.6%. These data are also associated with another study on T cells of mothers and their children.

Sequenced: blood. The receptors shown here come from a boy aged 2-9 years in good health.

This clonotype appeared a few times. V gene TRBV6-6 combines with J gene TRBJ2-5; 7 bases line up with TRBD1. The CDR3 sequence is 14 residues long. Unmatched junction bases numbered 8, after V lost 6 bases and J lost 4 bases. CDR1 MNHNY and CDR2 SVGAGI come from the germline V gene (reference sequence). In DNA, the CDR3 is TGTGCCAGCAGGACCGTCGGGACAGCAGAGACCCAGTACTTC. Protein sequence: CASRTVGTAETQYF.

This clonotype was counted between two and nine times. CDR3 loop: CSVNARFTDTQYF. The CDR3 region has the DNA TGCAGCGTTAATGCACGGTTCACAGATACGCAGTATTTT. The chain has TRBV29-1 and TRBJ2-3; D remains unclear. The germline V gene has CDR1 SQVTM and CDR2 ANQGSEA. This CDR3 spans 13 amino acids. Between the trimmed V and J ends, which lost 5 bases and 2 bases, there was a span of 11 bases.

A few counts support this clonotype. This rearrangement joins TRBV18 to TRBJ2-5, with 11 bases aligning to TRBD2. The DNA end is more similar to TRBJ2-1, so the J call may be wrong. CDR1 and CDR2 from the germline V gene are KGHSH and LQKENI. The CDR3 extends over 14 amino acids. The DNA of the CDR3 is TGTGCCAGCTCACTAGCGGGAGGGCCTCGTGAGCAGTTCTTC. Translated, it gives CASSLAGGPREQFF.

This clonotype has more than one count but fewer than ten. This chain connects TRBV20-1 to TRBJ2-5, with 7 positions matching TRBD2. Losses at the gene ends were 0 bases for V and 1 base for J; bases not matched to a gene: 5. Germline V CDR1 and CDR2: DFQATT, SNEGSKA (reference sequence). The CDR3 has 15 amino acids. The CDR3 loop is CSARDQASGQETQYF. CDR3 DNA sequence: TGCAGTGCTAGAGATCAGGCTAGCGGCCAAGAGACCCAGTACTTC.

This clonotype was observed a handful of times. J is TRBJ1-4 and V is TRBV6-1; D is unresolved. Trimming took off 2 bases at V and 5 bases at J, with 6 bases between the two ends. Germline values: CDR1 MNHNS, CDR2 SASEGT. The CDR3 loop spans 13 amino acids. The CDR3 spells CASSEQLNEKLFF. DNA for the CDR3: TGTGCCAGCAGTGAACAGCTGAATGAAAAACTGTTTTTT.

At least ten counts were recorded for this clonotype. V is TRBV30 and J is TRBJ2-7; maybe TRBD1 (6 bases). The CDR3 totals 12 residues. CDR1 is GTSNPN and CDR2 is SVGIG in the germline V gene (reference sequence). The ends were cut back, 0 bases at V and 4 bases at J, with 7 bases in the middle. The CDR3 loop reads CAWSVQGYEQYF. CDR3 DNA sequence: TGTGCCTGGAGTGTACAGGGATACGAGCAGTACTTC.

Many counts were recorded for this clonotype. Written as DNA, the CDR3 is TGTGCCAGCAGTATAGCGGGGGGGCAATATGAGCAGTTCTTC. As protein: CASSIAGGQYEQFF. This chain connects TRBV2 to TRBJ2-1; 11 bases fit TRBD2. CDR3 length: 14 amino acids. The V segment lost 5 bases and the J segment 8 bases; nucleotides outside the gene matches: 5. Germline CDR1 SNHLY, CDR2 FYNNEI.

This clonotype has just a few counts. V gene TRBV27 combines with J gene TRBJ2-5; 8 bases are shared with TRBD2. Judging by the DNA end, TRBJ2-1 fits better; the J call may be wrong. The germline CDR1 and CDR2 sequences are MNHEY and SMNVEV (reference sequence). This CDR3 has 14 amino acids. Written as DNA, the CDR3 is TGTGCCAGCAGCATAGCGGGAAGATTCAATGAGCAGTTCTTC. Translated: CASSIAGRFNEQFF.

This clonotype was seen a few times. The chain is built from TRBV10-3 and TRBJ1-4, with D unclear. The germline V gene encodes CDR1 ENHRY and CDR2 SYGVKD. The CDR3 has 13 amino acids. Trimming left V 2 bases short and J 3 bases short, with 4 bases between. CDR3 protein: CAISEGANEKLFF. CDR3 DNA: TGTGCCATCAGTGAGGGGGCTAATGAAAAACTGTTTTTT.

This clonotype was seen only a few times. The chain uses TRBV12-3 or TRBV12-4 and TRBJ2-2; D remains ambiguous. This CDR3 has 13 amino acids. Trimming left V 1 base short and J 6 bases short, with 6 bases between. The CDR3 DNA is TGTGCCAGCAGTTTAGGATGGTCCGGGGAGCTGTTTTTT. Translated, it gives CASSLGWSGELFF.

The rearrangement joins TRBV7-9 to TRBJ2-3; 14 bases align to TRBD2. Germline CDR1 reads SEHNR; CDR2 reads FQNEAQ (reference sequence). The CDR3 is 19 amino acids. V dropped 0 bases and J dropped 4; count of bases not matched to a gene: 9. CDR3 residues: CASSLARSTSGRAADTQYF. In DNA form, the CDR3 reads TGTGCCAGCAGCTTAGCAAGATCGACTAGCGGGAGGGCGGCAGATACGCAGTATTTT.

This clonotype was detected a few times. V is TRBV24-1 and J is TRBJ1-1; D perhaps matches TRBD1 (6 bases). This CDR3 is 16 amino acids long. The germline V and J ends were trimmed by 10 bases and 1 base, with 21 bases remaining between them. In germline, CDR1 is KGHDR, CDR2 SFDVKD. CDR3: CATRIGGRQANTEAFF. CDR3 nucleotides: TGTGCCACTAGAATTGGGGGCCGTCAAGCGAACACTGAAGCTTTCTTT.

This clonotype has only a few counts. A read error is likely, as this CDR3 ends without the conserved phenylalanine or tryptophan. This sequence joins TRBV15 and TRBJ2-3, with D maybe TRBD1 (5 bases). This CDR3 is built from 18 residues. The germline CDR1 and CDR2 sequences are LNHNV and YYDKDF (reference sequence). Trimming cost V 1 base and J 1 base, with 18 bases left between them. The CDR3 spells CATSRAKTQGFGTDTQYL. DNA of the CDR3: TGTGCCACCAGCAGAGCAAAGACCCAGGGATTCGGCACAGATACGCAGTATCTT.

The V gene is TRBV7-8, the J gene TRBJ2-7, with 8 bases matching TRBD2. TRBJ2-5 explains the end of the DNA better; the J call may be wrong. This CDR3 contains 14 residues. Germline V CDR1 and CDR2: SGHVS, FQNEAQ. The CDR3 DNA follows: TGTGCCAGCAGCTTAGCGGCGGCGGGGGGGACCCAGTACTTC. It is translated as CASSLAAAGGTQYF.

The chain employs TRBV7-3 and TRBJ2-1, with 12 bases fitting TRBD2. CDR3 length: 14 residues. CDR1 is SGHTA, CDR2 FQGTGA, per germline. The ends lost 5 bases at V and 6 bases at J; junction bases unmatched: 2. The CDR3 sequence: CASSALAGGNEQFF. The DNA of the CDR3 is TGTGCCAGCAGCGCACTAGCGGGGGGCAATGAGCAGTTCTTC.

The chain employs TRBV12-3 or TRBV12-4 and TRBJ2-1; D gene unclear. The germline V and J ends were trimmed by 1 base and 0 bases, with 13 bases remaining between them. The CDR3 length is 17 residues. This chain's CDR3 is CASSLGLGLSSYNEQFF. CDR3 nucleotides: TGTGCCAGCAGTTTAGGCCTGGGTCTGAGCTCCTACAATGAGCAGTTCTTC.

Ten or more counts support this clonotype. V is TRBV14 and J is TRBJ1-2, with D perhaps matching TRBD1 (6 bases). The CDR3 is 14 amino acids. From germline, CDR1 is SGHDN and CDR2 FVKESK. Between the trimmed V and J ends, which lost 0 bases and 5 bases, there was a span of 10 bases. Here the CDR3 reads CASSQDRGRYGYTF. The CDR3 region has the DNA TGTGCCAGCAGCCAAGACAGGGGAAGATATGGCTACACCTTC.

CDR3 region: CASSQGGQGGSPLHF. CDR3 coding DNA: TGTGCCAGCAGCCAAGGTGGACAGGGAGGTTCACCCCTCCACTTT. The V call is TRBV3-1, the J call TRBJ1-6; 8 positions match TRBD1. Germline V gene lookup returns CDR1 LGHDT and CDR2 YNNKEL (reference sequence). The J segment lost 9 bases and the V segment lost 1 base, leaving 5 bases of the junction unmatched. CDR3 length: 15 residues. Full variable domain (missing parts from reference TRBV3-1 and TRBJ1-6): DTAVSQTPKYLVTQMGNDKSIKCEQNLGHDTMYWYKQDSKKFLKIMFSYNNKELIINETVPNRFSPKSPDKAHLNLHINSLELGDSAVYFCASSQGGQGGSPLHFGNGTRLTVT.

In the case of this clonotype: One end of the junction varies from germline; a read error may be responsible. The chain links TRBV9 to TRBJ2-2; weak D call: TRBD1 (6 bases). This CDR3 region has 16 residues. CDR1 and CDR2 from the germline V gene are SGDLS and YYNGEE. The CDR3 nucleotides are TGTGCCAGCAGCCTAAGGACAGCCCAGAACACCAGGGAGCTGTTTTTT. Protein sequence: CASSLRTAQNTRELFF.

This clonotype has more than one count but fewer than ten. The genes are TRBV2 and TRBJ1-2, with D maybe TRBD1 (5 bases). Trimming shortened V by 2 bases and J by 7 bases, and 14 bases separated the two germline ends. This CDR3 contains 14 residues. The germline gives CDR1 SNHLY, CDR2 FYNNEI. CDR3 region: CASSELGGFGGYTF. CDR3 coding DNA: TGTGCCAGCAGTGAACTTGGGGGATTTGGTGGCTACACCTTC.

The rearrangement uses TRBV6-1 and TRBJ1-1; tentative D call: TRBD1 (5 bases). The CDR3 covers 12 residues. Germline V lookup: CDR1 MNHNS, CDR2 SASEGT. The germline V and J ends were trimmed by 8 bases and 6 bases, with 13 bases remaining between them. The CDR3 spells CASSTVVSEAFF. The CDR3 DNA sequence: TGTGCCAGCTCGACAGTGGTTTCTGAAGCTTTCTTT.

This clonotype has more than one count but fewer than ten. The V gene is TRBV27, the J gene TRBJ2-7, with 10 bases fitting TRBD2. Germline V gene sequence: CDR1 MNHEY, CDR2 SMNVEV (reference sequence). The V segment lost 2 bases and the J segment 7 bases; nucleotides outside the gene matches: 11. The CDR3 has 16 residues. CDR3 sequence: CASSLRFRLAGEEQYF. Here the CDR3 DNA reads TGTGCCAGCAGTTTAAGGTTTCGGCTAGCGGGGGAAGAGCAGTACTTC.

This clonotype was counted only a few times. This chain joins TRBV6-5 and TRBJ2-7, with D hard to call. Trimming removed 2 bases from V and 4 bases from J, with 24 bases in between. The CDR3 contains 18 residues. CDR1 and CDR2 (germline): MNHEY, SVGAGI. The CDR3 loop is CASSYPPGSVRAPYEQYF. DNA of the CDR3: TGTGCCAGCAGTTACCCCCCCGGATCAGTCCGGGCCCCTTACGAGCAGTACTTC.

The CDR3: CASSQDGGYRETQYF. DNA for the CDR3: TGTGCCAGCAGCCAAGATGGGGGGTACCGGGAGACCCAGTACTTC. J is TRBJ2-1 and V is TRBV14; D is possibly TRBD2 (6 bases). The J call is uncertain, as TRBJ2-5 better fits the DNA end. This CDR3 spans 15 amino acids. Per the germline V gene, CDR1 is SGHDN and CDR2 is FVKESK.

This chain connects TRBV9 to TRBJ2-3, with 12 bases aligning to TRBD2. The J segment lost 4 bases and the V segment lost 2 bases, leaving 2 bases of the junction unmatched. The CDR3 totals 15 residues. Germline CDR1 and CDR2: SGDLS and YYNGEE. Here the CDR3 reads CASSVTSGGSDTQYF. The DNA of the CDR3 is TGTGCCAGCAGCGTTACTAGCGGGGGGTCAGATACGCAGTATTTT.

The chain recombines TRBV4-1 with TRBJ2-5; TRBD2 is a possible D gene (6 bases). CDR3 length: 15 amino acids. With 2 bases removed from V and 1 base from J, the gap between germline ends came to 11 bases. Germline V gene data show CDR1 as MGHRA and CDR2 as YSYEKL. The CDR3 sequence: CASSQFPGLQETQYF. CDR3 DNA: TGCGCCAGCAGCCAATTCCCGGGACTCCAAGAGACCCAGTACTTC.

The chain carries TRBV7-6 and TRBJ2-5; unclear D gene. Trimming took off 2 bases at V and 4 bases at J, with 11 bases between the two ends. The V gene's germline CDR1 is SGHVS and CDR2 FNYEAQ. This CDR3 comprises 14 residues. The CDR3 loop is CASSLWAAAETQYF. The CDR3 coding sequence is TGTGCCAGCAGCTTATGGGCAGCCGCAGAGACCCAGTACTTC.